These 3 T cell receptor beta chains were all obtained from the same sample, sequenced in a study of beta chain features in type 1 diabetes. Study-wide results and limits: Shortening of TCRB CDR3s, moderate but significant, appeared in all four CD4+ subsets of Type 1 diabetes patients.

Isolated RNA was reverse transcribed in full, so expressed TCRB transcripts were sequenced. Assay: immunoSEQ multiplex PCR; the TCRdb copy retains only in-frame clones and omits some. The table has about 650,000 clones, 9.5% to 15% seen once. These receptors have no identified antigens. The sample consisted of naive CD4+ T cells from blood. All receptors come from a man aged 25-40 years with type 1 diabetes.

This rearrangement joins TRBV4-3 to TRBJ1-3; D uncertain. The germline CDR1 and CDR2 sequences are LGHNA and YSLEER. V dropped 0 bases and J dropped 7 bases, with 7 bases sitting between them. This CDR3 region has 13 residues. The CDR3 nucleotides are TGCGCCAGCAGCCAAGATTTGAGGAACACCATATATTTT. Translating gives CASSQDLRNTIYF.

This clone was recorded a few times. The sample holds other DNA sequences that translate to the same CDR3. The chain has TRBV7-9 and TRBJ2-3; D not resolved. Germline CDR1 SEHNR, CDR2 FQNEAQ (reference sequence). The CDR3 extends over 14 amino acids. The germline V and J ends were trimmed by 2 bases and 0 bases, with 6 bases remaining between them. CDR3 bases: TGTGCCAGCAGCTTAACGGGTAGCACAGATACGCAGTATTTT. Translating it yields CASSLTGSTDTQYF.

V usage is TRBV18 and J usage is TRBJ2-1, with 10 bases fitting TRBD2. The V gene end was trimmed by 4 bases and the J gene end by 4 bases; junction bases not matched to a gene: 4. Germline loops: CDR1 KGHSH, CDR2 LQKENI. This CDR3 has 15 residues. CDR3 region: CASSLVAGGYNEQFF. DNA of the CDR3: TGTGCCAGCTCACTCGTAGCGGGGGGTTACAATGAGCAGTTCTTC.